This entry lists 21 T cell receptor beta chains sequenced from one sample in a study of blood T cell repertoires in COVID-19. The method was immunoSEQ multiplex PCR; TCRdb's version includes in-frame clones alone and lacks a portion of them. The top ten clones hold around 1.6% of a sample with 75,000 to 100,000 clones, about 86% of them seen once. Sequences were obtained from peripheral blood. These receptors originate from a man older than 75 with acute or convalescent COVID-19.

The chain recombines TRBV6-5 with TRBJ1-1; 7 bases fit TRBD1. Losses at the gene ends were 7 bases for V and 8 bases for J; bases not matched to a gene: 7. This CDR3 is 12 amino acids long. Germline CDR1 reads MNHEY; CDR2 reads SVGAGI. The CDR3 spells CASIRDRAEAFF. The CDR3 region has the DNA TGTGCCAGCATCCGAGACAGGGCAGAAGCTTTCTTT.

The rearrangement links TRBV5-4 to TRBJ2-7; TRBD2 matches at 9 bases. Germline V gives CDR1 SGHNT, CDR2 YYREEE (reference sequence). The CDR3 has 13 residues. Unmatched junction bases numbered 2, after V lost 4 bases and J lost 3 bases. The CDR3 loop is CASSRSGSYEQYF. The CDR3, as DNA: TGTGCCAGCAGCCGTAGCGGGAGCTACGAGCAGTACTTC.

This chain's CDR3 is CASRMPTGNYGYTF. DNA of the CDR3: TGTGCCAGCAGGATGCCGACAGGGAACTATGGCTACACCTTC. This chain links TRBV28 with TRBJ1-2; 7 bases fit TRBD1. V was pared by 6 bases and J by 2 bases, with 6 bases of the junction left unmatched. The length of the CDR3 is 14 residues. Per the germline V gene, CDR1 is MDHEN and CDR2 is SYDVKM.

Of note for this clone: This sample also contains other DNA sequences that code for the same CDR3. The chain couples TRBV28 to TRBJ2-3, with unresolved D. Between the trimmed V and J ends, which lost 6 bases and 3 bases, there was a span of 7 bases. The CDR3 extends over 12 amino acids. Germline V gives CDR1 MDHEN, CDR2 SYDVKM. In DNA form, the CDR3 reads TGTGCCAGCAGCTCAGGAACAGATACGCAGTATTTT. Its translation is CASSSGTDTQYF. Together with reference TRBV28 and TRBJ2-3, the CDR3 gives the full variable domain: DVKVTQSSRYLVKRTGEKVFLECVQDMDHENMFWYRQDPGLGLRLIYFSYDVKMKEKGDIPEGYSVSREKKERFSLILESASTNQTSMYLCASSSGTDTQYFGPGTRLTVL.

J is TRBJ1-5 and V is TRBV6-2 or TRBV6-3; TRBD1 agrees at 8 bases. This CDR3 has 18 amino acids. The J segment lost 9 bases and the V segment lost 0 bases, leaving 16 bases of the junction unmatched. Germline values: CDR1 MNHEY, CDR2 SVGEGT. The DNA of the CDR3 is TGTGCCAGCAGTTACTCGCGGGACAGGCCTAATATAGCAGGGCCCCAGCATTTT. Protein product: CASSYSRDRPNIAGPQHF.

This clone came up many times. At one end, the junction sequence differs from germline, possibly due to a read error. The chain recombines TRBV6-2 or TRBV6-3 with TRBJ2-5, with 8 positions matching TRBD1. CDR1 is MNHEY, CDR2 SVGEGT, per germline. The CDR3 has 13 amino acids. The CDR3 region has the DNA TGTGCCAGCAGTGGGACAGGCCAAGGGACCCAGTACTTC. This translates into CASSGTGQGTQYF.

The chain is built from TRBV6-2 or TRBV6-3 and TRBJ2-7, with unresolved D. Germline V CDR1 and CDR2: MNHEY, SVGEGT. This CDR3 spans 11 amino acids. Trimming pared 5 bases from V and 3 bases from J, leaving 5 bases between. The CDR3 nucleotides are TGTGCCAGCAGTCCGTACTACGAGCAGTACTTC. This gives the protein CASSPYYEQYF.

The V and J genes are TRBV6-5 and TRBJ2-7; D is possibly TRBD1 (5 bases). Germline CDR1 MNHEY, CDR2 SVGAGI. Trimming cost V 5 bases and J 2 bases, with 16 bases left between them. This CDR3 is 15 amino acids long. CDR3 region: CASSLQGFLTYEQYF. The CDR3 bases are TGTGCCAGCAGTCTGCAGGGATTCCTGACCTACGAGCAGTACTTC.

The chain uses TRBV24-1 and TRBJ2-1, with a tentative D call TRBD1 (6 bases). CDR3 size: 14 residues. Trimming stripped 3 bases from V and 13 bases from J, with 18 bases between. Germline V gene sequence: CDR1 KGHDR, CDR2 SFDVKD. The CDR3 spells CATSDPGAEGEQFF. Written as DNA, the CDR3 is TGTGCCACCAGTGATCCTGGGGCCGAGGGGGAACAGTTCTTC.

The chain has TRBV11-2 and TRBJ1-2; 8 nucleotides line up with TRBD1. The germline V gene encodes CDR1 SGHAT and CDR2 FQNNGV. The CDR3 is 16 residues long. V shed 0 bases and J 2 bases; nucleotides not matched to a gene: 5. For the CDR3, the DNA is TGTGCCAGCAGCTTAGAAGGGACAGGCGGAAACTATGGCTACACCTTC. Residues: CASSLEGTGGNYGYTF.

V usage is TRBV5-8 and J usage is TRBJ2-2; D gene unclear. Germline CDR1 SGHTS, CDR2 YDEGEE. This CDR3 has 15 amino acids. V was shortened by 2 bases and J by 3 bases, with 11 bases between the two germline ends. The CDR3 bases are TGTGCCAGCAGCTTTAGGCTAGTTGACACCGGGGAGCTGTTTTTT. Translated, it gives CASSFRLVDTGELFF.

This chain uses TRBV18 with TRBJ2-1; 12 nucleotides line up with TRBD2. Germline-derived CDR1 and CDR2 are KGHSH and LQKENI. The CDR3 sequence is 19 residues long. The V segment lost 6 bases and the J segment 8 bases; nucleotides outside the gene matches: 20. CDR3 nucleotide sequence: TGTGCCAGCTCCCGGGACGTAGGGATCGGACTAGCGGGAAAACATGAGCAGTTCTTC. This gives the protein CASSRDVGIGLAGKHEQFF. Based on the CDR3 plus reference TRBV18 and TRBJ2-1, the full variable domain is NAGVMQNPRHLVRRRGQEARLRCSPMKGHSHVYWYRQLPEEGLKFMVYLQKENIIDESGMPKERFSAEFPKEGPSILRIQQVVRGDSAAYFCASSRDVGIGLAGKHEQFFGPGTRLTVL.

This CDR3 is CATSDTGTRGTDTQYF. In nucleotides, the CDR3 is TGTGCCACCAGTGACACCGGGACAAGGGGCACAGATACGCAGTATTTT. The chain uses TRBV24-1 and TRBJ2-3, with D possibly matching TRBD1 (6 bases). V lost 4 bases and J 1 base, leaving 14 bases between the germline ends. CDR3 length equals 16 residues. Germline CDR1 KGHDR, CDR2 SFDVKD.

This clone was seen a single time. The chain has TRBV28 and TRBJ1-1; D unclear. The CDR3 spans 13 residues. Trimming took off 9 bases at V and 5 bases at J, with 16 bases between the two ends. In germline, CDR1 is MDHEN, CDR2 SYDVKM. The CDR3 is CASLTRPGTEAFF. Written as DNA, the CDR3 is TGTGCCAGTCTCACCCGGCCGGGAACTGAAGCTTTCTTT.

The chain is built from TRBV6-4 and TRBJ2-1, with TRBD1 matching 9 bases. There are 13 residues in the CDR3. Germline values: CDR1 MRHNA, CDR2 SNTAGT. J was trimmed by 9 bases and V by 5 bases; bases with no gene match: 5. The CDR3 DNA is TGTGCCAGCAGTACGGACAGGGGAGGTGAGCAGTTCTTC. It is translated as CASSTDRGGEQFF.

This chain uses TRBV6-2 or TRBV6-3 with TRBJ2-4; 7 nucleotides align to TRBD1. The V segment lost 6 bases and the J segment 4 bases; nucleotides outside the gene matches: 15. The CDR3 loop spans 17 amino acids. The germline CDR1 and CDR2 sequences are MNHEY and SVGEGT. CDR3 amino acids: CASSSQPARGSKNIQYF. The CDR3 nucleotides read TGTGCCAGCAGCTCCCAACCTGCCAGGGGGAGTAAAAACATTCAGTACTTC.

A remark on this clone: The same CDR3 arises from other DNA sequences in this sample as well. CDR3 nucleotide sequence: TGCGCCAGCAGCTTGGTTACAGGAGTCTATGGCTACACCTTC. This codes for CASSLVTGVYGYTF. This chain joins TRBV5-1 and TRBJ1-2, with D possibly matching TRBD1 (5 bases). The germline V gene encodes CDR1 SGHRS and CDR2 YFSETQ. Trimming cost V 0 bases and J 4 bases, with 10 bases left between them. CDR3 size: 14 residues.

This chain connects TRBV12-3 or TRBV12-4 to TRBJ2-1; TRBD1 matches at 9 bases. V was pared by 6 bases and J by 9 bases, with 6 bases of the junction left unmatched. This CDR3 spans 13 amino acids. The CDR3 nucleotides read TGTGCCAGCAGGGGACAGGGTACGGGTGAGCAGTTCTTC. Encoded protein: CASRGQGTGEQFF.

This chain uses TRBV6-5 with TRBJ2-1; TRBD2 matches at 9 bases. The CDR3 consists of 15 residues. Germline V lookup: CDR1 MNHEY, CDR2 SVGAGI. J gave up 7 bases and V 6 bases, and 10 bases lay outside the gene matches. CDR3: CASRLSGLAENEQFF. In nucleotides, the CDR3 is TGTGCCAGCAGGCTCTCGGGACTAGCAGAGAATGAGCAGTTCTTC.

This clone has more than one count but fewer than ten. This chain connects TRBV30 to TRBJ1-6; a weak D match, TRBD1 (5 bases). Between the trimmed V and J ends, which lost 4 bases and 4 bases, there was a span of 11 bases. CDR3 length equals 14 residues. CDR1 GTSNPN and CDR2 SVGIG come from the germline V gene (reference sequence). The chain's CDR3 is CAWTKGPYNSPLHF. The CDR3 DNA sequence: TGTGCCTGGACGAAGGGGCCGTATAATTCACCCCTCCACTTT.

The rearrangement links TRBV11-1 to TRBJ2-1; 9 bases line up with TRBD2. This CDR3 spans 15 amino acids. Germline trimming cut 1 base from V and 5 bases from J; bases unmatched to any gene: 3. CDR1 SGHAT and CDR2 FQDESV come from the germline V gene (reference sequence). CDR3 loop: CASSLVSGSHNEQFF. Written as DNA, the CDR3 is TGTGCCAGCAGCTTAGTTAGCGGGAGCCACAATGAGCAGTTCTTC.